These 32 T cell receptor beta chains came from one sample sequenced in a study of blood T cell repertoires in COVID-19. Using immunoSEQ multiplex PCR, the repertoire was profiled, and TCRdb retains in-frame clones only, with some absent. The data contain around 300,000 clones, 85% to 90% of them seen just once; the ten biggest clones take up around 4.3%. Sequencing was performed on PBMCs or T cells enriched from blood (not recorded which). Receptors were obtained from a woman younger than 30 with acute COVID-19.

The chain combines TRBV9 with TRBJ2-3, with D possibly being TRBD2 (6 bases). The CDR3 contains 15 residues. Germline CDR1 and CDR2: SGDLS and YYNGEE. V dropped 4 bases and J dropped 5 bases, with 17 bases sitting between them. This CDR3 is CASSSQEYGGDTQYF. CDR3 DNA: TGTGCCAGCAGCTCCCAGGAATACGGGGGAGATACGCAGTATTTT.

The chain has TRBV10-1 and TRBJ1-6; D not resolved. This CDR3 has 18 residues. Trimming stripped 3 bases from V and 2 bases from J, with 17 bases between. Germline V lookup: CDR1 WNHNN, CDR2 SYGVQD (reference sequence). CDR3 sequence: CASSDPEAVIAYNSPLHF. CDR3 sequence (DNA): TGCGCCAGCAGTGACCCCGAAGCTGTAATCGCCTATAATTCACCCCTCCACTTT.

This chain connects TRBV2 to TRBJ1-2; 9 bases match TRBD1. The V gene's germline CDR1 is SNHLY and CDR2 FYNNEI. The CDR3 is made up of 13 amino acids. The V and J ends lost 9 bases and 4 bases, in that order; junction bases with no gene match: 6. The CDR3 loop is CARLGQGGYGYTF. CDR3 coding DNA: TGTGCCAGACTGGGACAGGGAGGCTATGGCTACACCTTC.

This clone was counted between two and nine times. The rearrangement uses TRBV5-1 and TRBJ1-1, with D maybe TRBD1 (6 bases). Germline CDR1 reads SGHRS; CDR2 reads YFSETQ. The V end lost 0 bases, the J end lost 5 bases, and 11 bases lay between the germline ends. The CDR3 has 14 amino acids. The CDR3 DNA follows: TGCGCCAGCAGCTTGGAGCAGGGGAAAACTGAAGCTTTCTTT. Translated: CASSLEQGKTEAFF.

CDR3 in DNA: TGTGCCAGCAGTCAGGGGAGACTAGCGGGGGGACCCACAGATACGCAGTATTTT. Amino acid sequence: CASSQGRLAGGPTDTQYF. The rearrangement links TRBV6-6 to TRBJ2-3; TRBD2 aligns across 13 bases. Trimming removed 5 bases from V and 2 bases from J; junction bases left unmatched: 10. The germline CDR1 and CDR2 sequences are MNHNY and SVGAGI (reference sequence). CDR3 length equals 18 residues.

V is TRBV2 and J is TRBJ1-1, with 8 positions matching TRBD1. From germline, CDR1 is SNHLY and CDR2 FYNNEI. V lost 8 bases to trimming and J lost 1 base; unmatched junction nucleotides: 3. The CDR3 loop spans 13 amino acids. The CDR3 DNA sequence: TGTGCCAGCCTGGACAGGGCGAACACTGAAGCTTTCTTT. Translated, it gives CASLDRANTEAFF.

The chain links TRBV12-5 to TRBJ1-1, with 8 bases fitting TRBD1. After removal of 5 bases from V and 10 bases from J, the junction contained 9 bases not matched to a gene. This CDR3 region has 13 residues. Germline CDR1 reads LGHNT; CDR2 reads FRNRAP. In DNA form, the CDR3 reads TGTGCTAGTGGTACCCGGACAGGGACGGGAGCTTTCTTT. Translated: CASGTRTGTGAFF.

J is TRBJ2-1 and V is TRBV9; the match to TRBD2 covers 8 bases. The J segment lost 7 bases and the V segment lost 5 bases, leaving 17 bases of the junction unmatched. CDR3 length: 17 amino acids. Germline V gene sequence: CDR1 SGDLS, CDR2 YYNGEE. CDR3 sequence reads: CASSGGSGGRGPNEQFF. The CDR3 bases are TGTGCCAGCAGTGGAGGGAGCGGGGGCCGAGGCCCGAATGAGCAGTTCTTC.

This chain connects TRBV29-1 to TRBJ1-1; 7 bases map to TRBD1. J gave up 3 bases and V 6 bases, and 4 bases lay outside the gene matches. This CDR3 spans 12 amino acids. From germline, CDR1 is SQVTM and CDR2 ANQGSEA. DNA for the CDR3: TGCAGCGTGAACACAGGGGACACTGAAGCTTTCTTT. It yields the protein CSVNTGDTEAFF.

This chain joins TRBV11-3 and TRBJ2-5, with 7 bases lining up with TRBD2. V gave up 2 bases and J gave up 3 bases; unmatched junction bases: 6. The CDR3 totals 15 residues. Germline CDR1 and CDR2: SGHNT and YENEEA. The CDR3 sequence is CASSLTPREEETQYF. CDR3 in DNA: TGTGCCAGCAGCTTAACTCCTCGGGAGGAAGAGACCCAGTACTTC.

The genes are TRBV28 and TRBJ2-7, with D hard to call. V was cut by 6 bases and J by 4 bases, with 7 bases left in between. There are 11 residues in the CDR3. Germline V lookup: CDR1 MDHEN, CDR2 SYDVKM. The CDR3 is CASSDLYEQYF. The CDR3 DNA reads as TGTGCCAGCAGCGACTTATACGAGCAGTACTTC.

This sequence joins TRBV14 and TRBJ1-1; tentatively, D is TRBD1 (6 bases). This CDR3 is built from 14 residues. CDR1 is SGHDN, CDR2 FVKESK, per germline. V lost 4 bases, J lost 4 bases, and 13 bases lay in between. CDR3: CASSLPGVPTEAFF. The CDR3 region has the DNA TGTGCCAGCAGCCTACCAGGGGTCCCCACTGAAGCTTTCTTT.

This clone was counted between two and nine times. The chain is built from TRBV7-9 and TRBJ2-1, with a weak D call TRBD2 (6 bases). The V end lost 5 bases, the J end lost 10 bases, and 12 bases lay between the germline ends. Germline assignment: CDR1 SEHNR and CDR2 FQNEAQ (reference sequence). This CDR3 contains 12 residues. CDR3 nucleotide sequence: TGTGCCAGCAGCCGGGACTTCCAGGAGCAGTTCTTC. Protein sequence: CASSRDFQEQFF.

The CDR3 region is CATRGQGSGTEAFF. CDR3 nucleotide sequence: TGTGCCACCAGAGGACAGGGGTCGGGCACTGAAGCTTTCTTT. The chain recombines TRBV24-1 with TRBJ1-1; TRBD1 agrees at 9 bases. Trimming at V came to 7 bases and at J to 4 bases, leaving 6 bases not matched to a gene. Germline CDR1 is KGHDR and CDR2 is SFDVKD. The CDR3 runs to 14 residues.

V and J are TRBV9 and TRBJ1-2; 9 nucleotides agree with TRBD1. The CDR3 is 12 amino acids. In germline, CDR1 is SGDLS, CDR2 YYNGEE. After removal of 2 bases from V and 10 bases from J, the junction contained 3 bases not matched to a gene. The CDR3 DNA reads as TGTGCCAGCAGCGTCGGACAGGGGTCCTACACCTTC. It is translated as CASSVGQGSYTF.

V and J are TRBV19 and TRBJ1-2; D call uncertain. The CDR3 has 14 residues. The germline V and J ends were trimmed by 3 bases and 3 bases, with 11 bases remaining between them. Looked up from germline, CDR1 is LNHDA and CDR2 is SQIVND (reference sequence). The CDR3 DNA reads as TGTGCCAGTAGTATCCGGGAGGGAGACTATGGCTACACCTTC. Its translation: CASSIREGDYGYTF. The whole variable domain, filled in from reference TRBV19 and TRBJ1-2, reads DGGITQSPKYLFRKEGQNVTLSCEQNLNHDAMYWYRQDPGQGLRLIYYSQIVNDFQKGDIAEGYSVSREKKESFPLTVTSAQKNPTAFYLCASSIREGDYGYTFGSGTRLTVV.

The chain combines TRBV28 with TRBJ1-2; tentative D call: TRBD1 (6 bases). Trimming shortened V by 3 bases and J by 3 bases, and 8 bases separated the two germline ends. The germline CDR1 and CDR2 sequences are MDHEN and SYDVKM. The CDR3 is 13 amino acids. In DNA form, the CDR3 reads TGTGCCAGCAGTTTCACAGGGTACTATGGCTACACCTTC. Protein: CASSFTGYYGYTF.

The DNA of the CDR3 is TGTGCCAGCAGTTTAATCCTCTCCTACGAGCAGTACTTC. Its translation: CASSLILSYEQYF. The chain links TRBV28 to TRBJ2-7; D gene uncertain. The CDR3 covers 13 residues. V was trimmed by 2 bases and J by 0 bases, leaving 5 bases between them. The germline CDR1 and CDR2 sequences are MDHEN and SYDVKM.

CDR3 protein: CASSPNRENTEAFF. The CDR3 DNA reads as TGTGCCAGCTCACCCAACAGGGAGAACACTGAAGCTTTCTTT. The gene calls are TRBV18 and TRBJ1-1, with a tentative D call TRBD1 (6 bases). The CDR3 is made up of 14 amino acids. Germline CDR1 and CDR2: KGHSH and LQKENI. Trimming took 3 bases from V and 1 from J, leaving 9 bases between them.

This CDR3 is CASSTPQGLLYLQHF. CDR3 coding DNA: TGTGCCAGTAGCACCCCACAGGGCCTCCTCTATCTCCAGCATTTT. The genes are TRBV19 and TRBJ1-5, with D possibly TRBD1 on 6 matching bases. V was clipped by 6 bases and J by 12 bases, with 24 bases between them. The CDR3 has 15 residues. Germline CDR1 is LNHDA and CDR2 is SQIVND (reference sequence).

CDR3 in amino acids: CASSVVGGAPYNEQFF. The DNA of the CDR3 is TGTGCCAGCAGCGTAGTTGGCGGGGCCCCCTACAATGAGCAGTTCTTC. The gene calls are TRBV9 and TRBJ2-1, with a weak D call TRBD2 (6 bases). This CDR3 has 16 amino acids. Germline CDR1 SGDLS, CDR2 YYNGEE. V lost 0 bases and J 2 bases, leaving 12 bases between the germline ends.

J is TRBJ1-1 and V is TRBV25-1, with TRBD1 matching over 9 bases. Unmatched junction bases numbered 3, after V lost 5 bases and J lost 8 bases. This CDR3 spans 12 amino acids. Per the germline V gene, CDR1 is MGHDK and CDR2 is SYGVNS. The CDR3 DNA reads as TGTGCCAGCAGTCGACAGGGGGGGGAAGCTTTCTTT. This translates into CASSRQGGEAFF.

This chain connects TRBV2 to TRBJ2-3; 8 bases align to TRBD2. V lost 4 bases to trimming and J lost 2 bases; unmatched junction nucleotides: 8. The CDR3 loop spans 16 amino acids. Germline V gives CDR1 SNHLY, CDR2 FYNNEI. The CDR3 here is CASSAGGGRPTDTQYF. CDR3 sequence (DNA): TGTGCCAGCAGTGCCGGGGGGGGGAGACCCACAGATACGCAGTATTTT.

This chain joins TRBV2 and TRBJ1-6, with 8 bases matching TRBD1. The CDR3 runs to 14 residues. After removal of 4 bases from V and 7 bases from J, the junction contained 3 bases not matched to a gene. Germline V gives CDR1 SNHLY, CDR2 FYNNEI. DNA for the CDR3: TGTGCCAGCAGTGTACAGGGGGGAAATTCACCCCTCCACTTT. The encoded protein is CASSVQGGNSPLHF.

This sequence joins TRBV7-3 and TRBJ1-6; D remains ambiguous. The germline V gene has CDR1 SGHTA and CDR2 FQGTGA. The CDR3 is 13 amino acids. Trimming removed 5 bases at V and 11 bases at J, with 13 bases between. CDR3 residues: CASSRAAETPLHF. The CDR3 DNA is TGTGCCAGCAGCCGCGCCGCGGAGACACCCCTCCACTTT.

The V gene is TRBV7-3, the J gene TRBJ2-1, with 14 nucleotides matching TRBD2. J gave up 7 bases and V 5 bases, and 7 bases lay outside the gene matches. This CDR3 has 16 residues. Germline loops: CDR1 SGHTA, CDR2 FQGTGA. The DNA of the CDR3 is TGTGCCAGCAGCCTAAGACTAGCGGGAGGGCGGAATGAGCAGTTCTTC. Translating it yields CASSLRLAGGRNEQFF. The full variable domain, in which reference TRBV7-3 and TRBJ2-1 provide the parts outside the CDR3, is GAGVSQTPSNKVTEKGKYVELRCDPISGHTALYWYRQSLGQGPEFLIYFQGTGAADDSGLPNDRFFAVRPEGSVSTLKIQRTERGDSAVYLCASSLRLAGGRNEQFFGPGTRLTVL.

The genes are TRBV5-3 and TRBJ1-5, with D unresolved. TRBV5-3 is noted as an ORF with a role that remains uncertain. The CDR3 loop spans 15 amino acids. Between the trimmed V and J ends, which lost 1 base and 3 bases, there was a span of 11 bases. The CDR3 loop is CARSLTSGDNQPQHF. The CDR3 bases are TGTGCCAGAAGCTTGACATCCGGAGACAATCAGCCCCAGCATTTT.

The chain combines TRBV27 with TRBJ1-3; D is undetermined. This CDR3 has 15 residues. CDR1 is MNHEY and CDR2 is SMNVEV in the germline V gene (reference sequence). The ends were cut back, 0 bases at V and 2 bases at J, with 8 bases in the middle. CDR3 residues: CASSLSSGAGNTIYF. For the CDR3, the DNA is TGTGCCAGCAGTTTATCATCCGGGGCTGGAAACACCATATATTTT.

The genes are TRBV19 and TRBJ1-2; tentatively, D is TRBD1 (6 bases). Germline CDR1 LNHDA, CDR2 SQIVND (reference sequence). This CDR3 spans 14 amino acids. V was pared by 6 bases and J by 2 bases, with 13 bases between. The CDR3 region is CASRDTDRNYGYTF. For the CDR3, the DNA is TGTGCCAGTAGGGATACTGACAGGAACTATGGCTACACCTTC.

The DNA of the CDR3 is TGTGCCAGCAGCTTATCCCTAGACAGGGGGGACACCATATATTTT. Translating it yields CASSLSLDRGDTIYF. This sequence joins TRBV7-8 and TRBJ1-3; TRBD1 agrees at 9 bases. Trimming removed 2 bases from V and 8 bases from J; junction bases left unmatched: 7. Germline CDR1 and CDR2: SGHVS and FQNEAQ. The CDR3 length is 15 residues.

The rearrangement joins TRBV12-2 to TRBJ1-6. TRBV12-2 is shown as a pseudogene. The CDR3 consists of 19 residues. The CDR3 nucleotides read TGTGCAAGTCGTCTACTAACCCCCCGACGTGGCCTTGCCCCTTCACCCCTCCACTTT. Protein sequence: CASRLLTPRRGLAPSPLHF.

This chain connects TRBV11-1 to TRBJ2-1; the D gene is possibly TRBD2 (5 bases). V was cut by 0 bases and J by 6 bases, with 12 bases left in between. CDR1 is SGHAT and CDR2 is FQDESV in the germline V gene (reference sequence). The CDR3 is made up of 15 amino acids. CDR3 protein: CASSLAGSEVNEQFF. CDR3 DNA sequence: TGTGCCAGCAGCTTAGCCGGTAGCGAGGTCAATGAGCAGTTCTTC.